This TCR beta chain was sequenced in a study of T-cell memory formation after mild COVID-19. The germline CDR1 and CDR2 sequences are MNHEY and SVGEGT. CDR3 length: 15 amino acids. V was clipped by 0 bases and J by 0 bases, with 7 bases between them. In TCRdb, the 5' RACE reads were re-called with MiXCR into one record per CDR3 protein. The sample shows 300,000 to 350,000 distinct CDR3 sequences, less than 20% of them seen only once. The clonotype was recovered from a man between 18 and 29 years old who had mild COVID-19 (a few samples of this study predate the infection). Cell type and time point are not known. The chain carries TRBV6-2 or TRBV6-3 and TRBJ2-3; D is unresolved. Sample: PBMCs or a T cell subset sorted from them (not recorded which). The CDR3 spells CASSYSTQSTDTQYF. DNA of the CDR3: TGTGCCAGCAGTTACTCGACCCAGAGCACAGATACGCAGTATTTT.